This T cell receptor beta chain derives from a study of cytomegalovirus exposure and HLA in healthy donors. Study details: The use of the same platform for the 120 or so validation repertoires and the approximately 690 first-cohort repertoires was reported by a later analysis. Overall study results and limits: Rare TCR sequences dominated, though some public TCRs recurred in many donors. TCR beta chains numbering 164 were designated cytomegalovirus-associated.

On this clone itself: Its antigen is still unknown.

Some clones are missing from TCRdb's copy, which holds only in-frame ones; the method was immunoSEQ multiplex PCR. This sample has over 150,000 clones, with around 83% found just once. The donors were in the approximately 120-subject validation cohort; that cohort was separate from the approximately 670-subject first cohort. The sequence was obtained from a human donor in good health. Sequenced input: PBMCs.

CDR3 bases: TGTGCCAGTAGACCCCGCGGGCCCCCCGGGCGGGATCAGCCCCAGCATTTT. It translates to CASRPRGPPGRDQPQHF. V gene TRBV19 combines with J gene TRBJ1-5, with D hard to call. V shed 6 bases and J shed 5 bases, with 23 bases lying between them. CDR1 is LNHDA, CDR2 SQIVND, per germline (reference sequence). The CDR3 is 17 residues long.